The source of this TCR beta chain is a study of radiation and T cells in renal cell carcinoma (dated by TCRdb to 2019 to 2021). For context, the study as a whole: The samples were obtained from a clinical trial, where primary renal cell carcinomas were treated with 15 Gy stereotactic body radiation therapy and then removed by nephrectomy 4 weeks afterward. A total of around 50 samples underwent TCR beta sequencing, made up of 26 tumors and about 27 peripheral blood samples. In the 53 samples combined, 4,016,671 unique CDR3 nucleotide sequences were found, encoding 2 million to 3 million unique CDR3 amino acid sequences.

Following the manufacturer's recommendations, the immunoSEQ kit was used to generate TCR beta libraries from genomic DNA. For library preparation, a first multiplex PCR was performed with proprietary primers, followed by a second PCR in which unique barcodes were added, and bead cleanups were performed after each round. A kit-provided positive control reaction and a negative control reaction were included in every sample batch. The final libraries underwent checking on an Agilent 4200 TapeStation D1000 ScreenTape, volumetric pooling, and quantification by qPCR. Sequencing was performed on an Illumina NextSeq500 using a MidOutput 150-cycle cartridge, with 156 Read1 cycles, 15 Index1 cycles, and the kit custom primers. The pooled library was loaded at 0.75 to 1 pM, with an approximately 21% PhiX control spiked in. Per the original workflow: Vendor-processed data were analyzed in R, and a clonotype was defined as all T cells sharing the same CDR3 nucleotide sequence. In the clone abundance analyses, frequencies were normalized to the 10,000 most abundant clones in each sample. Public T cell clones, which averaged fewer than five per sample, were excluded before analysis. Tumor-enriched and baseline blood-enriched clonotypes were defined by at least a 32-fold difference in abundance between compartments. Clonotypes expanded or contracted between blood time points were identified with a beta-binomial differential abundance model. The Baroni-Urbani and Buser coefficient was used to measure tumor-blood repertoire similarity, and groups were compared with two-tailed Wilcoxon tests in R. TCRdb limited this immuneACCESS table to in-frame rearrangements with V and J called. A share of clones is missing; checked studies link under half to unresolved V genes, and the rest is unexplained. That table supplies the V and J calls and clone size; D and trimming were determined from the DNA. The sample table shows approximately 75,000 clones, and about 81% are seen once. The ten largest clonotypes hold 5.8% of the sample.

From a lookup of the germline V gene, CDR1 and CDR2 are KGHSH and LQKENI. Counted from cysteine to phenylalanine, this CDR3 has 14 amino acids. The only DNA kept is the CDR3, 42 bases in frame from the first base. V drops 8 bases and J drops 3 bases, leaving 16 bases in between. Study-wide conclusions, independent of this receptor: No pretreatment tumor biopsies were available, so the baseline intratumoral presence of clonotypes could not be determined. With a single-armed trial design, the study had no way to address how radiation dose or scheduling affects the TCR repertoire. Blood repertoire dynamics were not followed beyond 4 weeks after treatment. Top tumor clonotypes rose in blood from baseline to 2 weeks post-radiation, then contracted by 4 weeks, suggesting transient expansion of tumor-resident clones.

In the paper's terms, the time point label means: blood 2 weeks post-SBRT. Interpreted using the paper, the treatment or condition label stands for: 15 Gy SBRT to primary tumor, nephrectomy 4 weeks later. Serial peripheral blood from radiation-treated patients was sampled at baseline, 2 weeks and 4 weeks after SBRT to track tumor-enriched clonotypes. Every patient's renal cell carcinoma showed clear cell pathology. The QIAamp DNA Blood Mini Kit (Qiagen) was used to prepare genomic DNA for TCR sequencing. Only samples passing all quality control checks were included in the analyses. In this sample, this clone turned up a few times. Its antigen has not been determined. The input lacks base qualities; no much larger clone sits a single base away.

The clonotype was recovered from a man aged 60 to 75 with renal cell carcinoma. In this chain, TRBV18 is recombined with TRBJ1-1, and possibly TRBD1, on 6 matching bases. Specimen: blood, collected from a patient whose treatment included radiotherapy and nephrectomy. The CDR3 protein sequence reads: CASLQGGSDTEAFF. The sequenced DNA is TGTGCCAGCCTACAGGGCGGTAGTGACACTGAAGCTTTCTTT.